These 3 T cell receptor beta chains were all obtained from the same sample, sequenced in a study of shared clonotypes between healthy human individuals. Sequencing used immunoSEQ multiplex PCR; TCRdb keeps in-frame clones, though not all of them. The table shows some 2,100,000 clones, with nearly 97% occurring only once. The sequencing input was naive CD4+ T cells sorted from blood. Regarding subset: CD45RA+ positively selected. The receptors here all came from a man aged 18 to 35 in good health.

The chain employs TRBV6-5 and TRBJ1-2, with D unclear. In germline, CDR1 is MNHEY, CDR2 SVGAGI. CDR3 length: 12 residues. The V end was cut by 8 bases, the J end by 2 bases, with 9 bases between. The CDR3 protein is CASGPGNYGYTF. CDR3 in DNA: TGTGCCAGCGGCCCCGGGAACTATGGCTACACCTTC.

The gene calls are TRBV28 and TRBJ2-5, with D unresolved. The ends were cut back, 6 bases at V and 0 bases at J, with 11 bases in the middle. Germline CDR1 MDHEN, CDR2 SYDVKM. The CDR3 contains 14 residues. DNA for the CDR3: TGTGCCAGCAGCCAACAAGCGTACCAAGAGACCCAGTACTTC. As protein: CASSQQAYQETQYF.

The rearrangement uses TRBV4-3 and TRBJ1-2; tentative D call: TRBD1 (6 bases). Germline V CDR1 and CDR2: LGHNA, YSLEER. This CDR3 contains 13 residues. V lost 2 bases and J 13 bases, leaving 17 bases between the germline ends. Here the CDR3 reads CASSQRRQDSCTF. The CDR3 DNA follows: TGCGCCAGCAGCCAACGCAGACAGGACTCCTGCACCTTC.